This T cell receptor beta chain was captured by sequencing in a study of vaccination and CD4 T cells after COVID-19. General observations from the study: Among those convalescent, a median around 87% of reactive clones emerged solely post-vaccination.

Sequenced with the Oncomine TCR Beta short-read assay was DNA taken from cultured CD4+ T cells. Cultured CD4+ T cells yielded the extracted genomic DNA. Each CDR3 protein is one row after TCRdb ran MiXCR on the PCR reads. The sample lists around 7,200 distinct CDR3 sequences; approximately 57% were seen once. A remark on this clonotype: Antigen: not known.

Treatment specified: roughly ten-day PBMC culture with coronavirus spike peptide pools or control peptides (ViraFEST assay). The ViraFEST method relied on peptide pools to expand antigen-specific T cells, followed by TCR sequencing. The CDR3 length is 15 residues. Trimming took 5 bases from V and 4 from J, leaving 15 bases between them. The sequence was obtained from a human donor who had recovered from COVID-19. The sequencing input was CD4+ T cells from blood, cultured in vitro. The chain links TRBV12-3 or TRBV12-4 to TRBJ2-1; D may be TRBD2 (6 bases). The CDR3 reads CASSQEASEYNEQFF. In nucleotides, the CDR3 is TGTGCCAGCAGTCAGGAGGCTAGCGAGTACAATGAGCAGTTCTTC.